The next 10 T cell receptor beta chains were all read from a single sample in a study of Graves' ophthalmopathy and Graves' hyperthyroidism. TCR beta CDR3 regions were amplified from RNA transcripts. HTBI-primed RT-PCR formed the first round, and a multiplex PCR formed the second. Using its own MiXCR run on the multiplex PCR reads, TCRdb lists one record per CDR3 protein. The data show some 25,000 distinct CDR3 sequences, almost 50% seen once. The sequenced material came from peripheral blood. These receptors were obtained from an adult woman with stable Graves' hyperthyroidism.

The chain recombines TRBV14 with TRBJ2-7; D possibly corresponds to TRBD1 (5 bases). Germline lookup yields CDR1 SGHDN and CDR2 FVKESK. V was clipped by 5 bases and J by 6 bases, with 17 bases between them. CDR3 length: 14 amino acids. CDR3 nucleotide sequence: TGTGCCAGCAGCGAACCTAACAGGCTACGCGAGCAGTACTTC. Translating gives CASSEPNRLREQYF. The variable domain in full, with the rest retrieved from reference TRBV14 and TRBJ2-7, is EAGVTQFPSHSVIEKGQTVTLRCDPISGHDNLYWYRRVMGKEIKFLLHFVKESKQDESGMPNNRFLAERTGGTYSTLKVQPAELEDSGVYFCASSEPNRLREQYFGPGTRLTVT.

V usage is TRBV25-1 and J usage is TRBJ2-7; 11 nucleotides agree with TRBD2. The V gene end was trimmed by 3 bases and the J gene end by 2 bases; junction bases not matched to a gene: 3. Germline CDR1 reads MGHDK; CDR2 reads SYGVNS. This CDR3 is built from 15 residues. The CDR3 DNA follows: TGTGCCAGCAGTGACCAGACTAGCGGGGCCTACGAGCAGTACTTC. It translates to CASSDQTSGAYEQYF.

This clonotype came up a few times. This may stem from a read error, because a much larger clone lies one nucleotide away. The chain links TRBV28 to TRBJ1-2, with D hard to call. The CDR3 extends over 13 amino acids. Germline V gene sequence: CDR1 MDHEN, CDR2 SYDVKM. Trimming took 3 bases from V and 3 from J, leaving 8 bases between them. This CDR3 reads CASSFVGDYGYTF. The CDR3, as DNA: TGTGCCAGCAGTTTTGTAGGTGACTATGGCTACACCTTC.

V is TRBV6-5 and J is TRBJ2-7; 8 nucleotides agree with TRBD1. Germline CDR1 MNHEY, CDR2 SVGAGI. The CDR3 sequence is 14 residues long. Trimming removed 10 bases from V and 0 bases from J; junction bases left unmatched: 8. The CDR3 loop is CATKRGTGSYEQYF. As DNA, the CDR3 is TGTGCCACCAAACGGGGGACAGGCTCCTACGAGCAGTACTTC.

Regarding this clonotype: The CDR3 end shows no conserved phenylalanine or tryptophan, and so a read error is likely. The CDR3 DNA sequence: TGTGCCGGTAGTACACAAAAGCACAATGAGCAGTTCTCC. Amino acids: CAGSTQKHNEQFS. The chain is built from TRBV19 and TRBJ2-1; D is undetermined. Germline-derived CDR1 and CDR2 are LNHDA and SQIVND (reference sequence). The CDR3 consists of 13 residues.

This chain uses TRBV7-9 with TRBJ1-2, with 7 bases lining up with TRBD1. There are 17 residues in the CDR3. The germline CDR1 and CDR2 sequences are SEHNR and FQNEAQ (reference sequence). Trimming cost V 5 bases and J 4 bases; bases outside gene matches: 16. In nucleotides, the CDR3 is TGTGCCAGCAGCATCAGGGACAGTTATAAGGACTTCTATGGCTACACCTTC. It encodes CASSIRDSYKDFYGYTF.

This chain uses TRBV5-4 with TRBJ1-1; tentatively, D is TRBD1 (6 bases). The CDR3 runs 15 residues. CDR1 is SGHNT and CDR2 is YYREEE in the germline V gene (reference sequence). The V and J ends lost 4 bases and 2 bases respectively, with 15 bases between them. In nucleotides, the CDR3 is TGTGCCAGCAGCAGCGACTGGACAGCAAACACTGAAGCTTTCTTT. Translated, it gives CASSSDWTANTEAFF.

Points on this clonotype: One junction end disagrees with the germline gene, perhaps due to a read error. The chain carries TRBV6-6 and TRBJ1-2; 9 bases match TRBD1. Per germline, CDR1 MNHNY and CDR2 SVGAGI (reference sequence). CDR3 length equals 12 residues. DNA for the CDR3: TGTGCCTCCGGGACAGGGTCGGGTGGCTACATCTTC. It is translated as CASGTGSGGYIF.

In its sample, this clonotype was seen many times. This chain connects TRBV27 to TRBJ2-7; tentatively, D is TRBD1 (5 bases). V was pared by 4 bases and J by 5 bases, with 12 bases between. Germline-derived CDR1 and CDR2 are MNHEY and SMNVEV (reference sequence). CDR3 length: 13 residues. In nucleotides, the CDR3 is TGTGCCAGCAGTTATCAGGGTTCGAACGAGCAGTACTTC. As protein: CASSYQGSNEQYF.

This clonotype has only one observation. The chain carries TRBV2 and TRBJ1-5; 7 positions match TRBD1. This CDR3 is 13 amino acids long. V lost 8 bases, J lost 5 bases, and 6 bases stayed unmatched. CDR1 and CDR2 (germline): SNHLY, FYNNEI. This chain's CDR3 is CASLGTAYQPQHF. The CDR3 region has the DNA TGTGCCAGCCTCGGGACAGCCTATCAGCCCCAGCATTTT. The variable domain in full, with the rest retrieved from reference TRBV2 and TRBJ1-5, is EPEVTQTPSHQVTQMGQEVILRCVPISNHLYFYWYRQILGQKVEFLVSFYNNEISEKSEIFDDQFSVERPDGSNFTLKIRSTKLEDSAMYFCASLGTAYQPQHFGDGTRLSIL.